The rows below give T cell receptor beta chains drawn from one sample of a study of blood T cell repertoires in COVID-19. The table came from immunoSEQ multiplex PCR; TCRdb's copy has only in-frame clones and leaves some out. The repertoire holds 70,000 to 75,000 clones, with roughly 80% as singletons. The source material was peripheral blood. The receptors stem from a woman aged 60-75 years with acute or convalescent COVID-19. CDR3s include the opening cysteine and the closing phenylalanine or tryptophan. D genes are given only for firm matches.

.,TRBV15,TRBJ1-5,TGTGCCACAAAACTGGCGGGGAGGCGTCAGCCCCAGCATTTT,CATKLAGRRQPQHF
TRBD1,TRBV6-6,TRBJ1-6,TGTGCCAGCAGACCCGGACAGGGGGATAATTCACCCCTCCACTTT,CASRPGQGDNSPLHF
.,TRBV3-1/TRBV3-2,TRBJ1-1,TGTGCCAGCAGCCCGCAATGGGGAGGGAGCACTGAAGCTTTCTTT,CASSPQWGGSTEAFF
TRBD1,TRBV27,TRBJ2-7,TGTGCCAGCAGCCGACCAGGGGGCGCTTCCTACGAGCAGTACTTC,CASSRPGGASYEQYF
.,TRBV7-3,TRBJ2-3,TGTGCCAGCAGCGACGGAGCAGATACGCAGTATTTT,CASSDGADTQYF
TRBD1,TRBV15,TRBJ1-2,TGTGCCACCAGCAGAGATCAGGGGGTTCTGGATGGCTACACCTTC,CATSRDQGVLDGYTF
.,TRBV7-2,TRBJ1-6,TGTGCCAGCAGCTTATTTGCGGGCTTTGGGAATTCACCCCTCCACTTT,CASSLFAGFGNSPLHF
TRBD2,TRBV7-9,TRBJ2-1,TGTGCCAGCAGGACTAGCGGGAGGGTCAATGAGCAGTTCTTC,CASRTSGRVNEQFF
TRBD1,TRBV7-9,TRBJ1-2,TGTGCCAGCAGCTTAGGAGGGGGACAGGCAGATGGCTACACCTTC,CASSLGGGQADGYTF
.,TRBV10-3,TRBJ1-5,TGTGCCATCAGTGAGGGGCAGGGAGGACAGCCCCAGCATTTT,CAISEGQGGQPQHF
.,TRBV9,TRBJ1-1,TGTGCCAGCAGCGTAGAGAGGGACACTGAAGCTTTCTTT,CASSVERDTEAFF